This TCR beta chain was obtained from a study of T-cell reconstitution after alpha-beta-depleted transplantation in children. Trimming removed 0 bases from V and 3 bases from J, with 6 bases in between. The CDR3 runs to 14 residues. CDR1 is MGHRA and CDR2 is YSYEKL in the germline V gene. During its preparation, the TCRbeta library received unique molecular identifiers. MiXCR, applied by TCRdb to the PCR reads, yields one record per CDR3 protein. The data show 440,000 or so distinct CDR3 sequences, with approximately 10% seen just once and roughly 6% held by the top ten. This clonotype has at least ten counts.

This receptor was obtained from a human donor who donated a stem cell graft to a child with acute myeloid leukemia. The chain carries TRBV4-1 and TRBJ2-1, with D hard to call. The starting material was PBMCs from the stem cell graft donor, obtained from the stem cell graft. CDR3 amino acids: CASSQDGSYNEQFF. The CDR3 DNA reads TGCGCCAGCAGCCAAGATGGAAGCTACAATGAGCAGTTCTTC.